These T cell receptor beta chains were read from a single sample in a study of cytomegalovirus exposure and HLA in healthy donors. Only in-frame clones appear in the TCRdb table, and some are missing; sequencing was by immunoSEQ multiplex PCR. The listing contains around 64,000 clones. Material for sequencing was PBMCs. The source is a female donor in good health and CMV-seropositive. Each CDR3 is given with its conserved first and last residue. The order of the fields is V gene, J gene, D gene, CDR3 DNA, CDR3 protein. A D gene is named only where the DNA matches it firmly.

TRBV18	TRBJ2-2	.	TGTGCCAGCTCACCACAGAAAGAAACCCCTACCACCGGGGAGCTGTTTTTT	CASSPQKETPTTGELFF
TRBV6-5	TRBJ2-1	.	TGTGCCAGCAGTTACTCGTCAGCGTACAATGAGCAGTTCTTC	CASSYSSAYNEQFF
TRBV6-5	TRBJ2-1	TRBD2	TGTGCCAGCAGTTACGGGCTAGCGGGAAGCTATGAGCAGTTCTTC	CASSYGLAGSYEQFF
TRBV27	TRBJ2-5	TRBD1	TGTGCCAGCAGACAAGACAGGGGGCTAGAGACCCAGTACTTC	CASRQDRGLETQYF
TRBV29-1	TRBJ2-3	TRBD2	TGCAGCGTCCGAAGCCCGCAGCGGGAGAGAGATACGCAGTATTTT	CSVRSPQRERDTQYF
TRBV7-3	TRBJ2-5	.	TGTGCCAGCAGCTTTCTCCCCCAAGAGACCCAGTACTTC	CASSFLPQETQYF
TRBV18	TRBJ2-7	TRBD2	TGTGCCAGCTCACCGGAGGCTAGCGGGGGAGAGCAGTACTTC	CASSPEASGGEQYF
TRBV7-9	TRBJ1-5	.	TGTGCCAGCAGCACCGACAAGACCAATCAGCCCCAGCATTTT	CASSTDKTNQPQHF
TRBV5-1	TRBJ2-5	.	TGCGCCAGCAGCTTTCAGACAGGGAGGGAGACCCAGTACTTC	CASSFQTGRETQYF
TRBV14	TRBJ2-7	.	TGTGCCAGCAGCCCGCAGGGGTTCGCCTACGAGCAGTACTTC	CASSPQGFAYEQYF
TRBV9	TRBJ1-5	TRBD1	TGTGCCAGCAGCGTAGCAAAAGGGGGCAGGAGCAATCAGCCCCAGCATTTT	CASSVAKGGRSNQPQHF
TRBV27	TRBJ1-1	TRBD1	TGTGCCAGCAGTACCCGGACAGGACTATTGAACACTGAAGCTTTCTTT	CASSTRTGLLNTEAFF
TRBV5-6	TRBJ2-5	.	TGTGCCAGCAGCTTGCGGGGAGAGACCCAGTACTTC	CASSLRGETQYF
TRBV7-9	TRBJ2-2	.	TGTGCCAGCGGCCCCGGGGAGCTGTTTTTT	CASGPGELFF